The 10 T cell receptor beta chains below all came from one sample that was sequenced in a study of T cells in Graves' hyperthyroidism and ophthalmopathy. RNA transcripts served as the template for amplifying TCR beta CDR3 regions. First-round RT-PCR targeting the TCR CDR3 was performed with the HTBI primer set. One entry per CDR3 protein, called by TCRdb with MiXCR from the multiplex PCR reads. In the table there are about 380,000 distinct CDR3 sequences, about 13% of which are singletons. Material: blood. These receptors were obtained from a man in his thirties or forties with Graves' hyperthyroidism that later progressed to Graves' ophthalmopathy.

The sample holds a few counts of this clonotype. The chain combines TRBV2 with TRBJ2-1, with 9 bases that match TRBD2. This CDR3 comprises 11 residues. Trimming removed 9 bases from V and 10 bases from J; junction bases left unmatched: 4. Per the germline V gene, CDR1 is SNHLY and CDR2 is FYNNEI. CDR3 DNA sequence: TGTGCCAGTAGGACTAGCGCAGAGCAGTTCTTC. This gives the protein CASRTSAEQFF.

V gene TRBV4-1 combines with J gene TRBJ1-5, with D possibly being TRBD1 (6 bases). The V gene's germline CDR1 is MGHRA and CDR2 YSYEKL. V was trimmed by 1 base and J by 4 bases, leaving 14 bases between them. This CDR3 region has 16 residues. CDR3 coding DNA: TGCGCCAGCAGCCAAGTAGGGAGGGGGGCGAATCAGCCCCAGCATTTT. This codes for CASSQVGRGANQPQHF.

At least ten counts were recorded for this clonotype. The chain carries TRBV28 and TRBJ1-2; possibly TRBD1 for D (5 bases). CDR1 and CDR2 (germline): MDHEN, SYDVKM. V dropped 7 bases and J dropped 8 bases, with 17 bases sitting between them. This CDR3 region has 13 residues. The CDR3 reads CASTTGVGVGYTF. The CDR3 coding sequence is TGTGCCAGCACCACAGGAGTGGGAGTCGGCTACACCTTC.

There are a few counts of this clonotype. The V gene is TRBV24-1, the J gene TRBJ2-3; TRBD2 matches at 7 bases. V was pared by 4 bases and J by 4 bases, with 16 bases of the junction left unmatched. Per the germline V gene, CDR1 is KGHDR and CDR2 is SFDVKD. CDR3 length: 18 residues. Written as DNA, the CDR3 is TGTGCCACCAGTGACCCCAGGGCTAGCGGTTTGGAAGCAGATACGCAGTATTTT. Translated, it gives CATSDPRASGLEADTQYF.

Only a few counts were recorded for this clonotype. The J gene is TRBJ2-3, the V gene TRBV4-1; D is uncertain. There are 15 residues in the CDR3. With 0 bases removed from V and 0 bases from J, the gap between germline ends came to 7 bases. Per the germline V gene, CDR1 is MGHRA and CDR2 is YSYEKL. CDR3 bases: TGCGCCAGCAGCCAAGATTGGCCGAGCACAGATACGCAGTATTTT. This encodes CASSQDWPSTDTQYF.

This clonotype was observed at least ten times. The CDR3 sequence: CASSFLAGGPDIQYF. The CDR3 nucleotides read TGTGCCAGCAGTTTTTTAGCGGGGGGGCCTGACATTCAGTACTTC. V gene TRBV12-3 or TRBV12-4 combines with J gene TRBJ2-4, with 11 bases fitting TRBD2. The CDR3 spans 15 residues. V dropped 3 bases and J dropped 8; count of bases not matched to a gene: 6.

The table lists this clonotype with many counts. The chain couples TRBV11-2 to TRBJ2-5; 10 nucleotides match TRBD1. CDR1 is SGHAT, CDR2 FQNNGV, per germline. This CDR3 spans 15 amino acids. After removal of 8 bases from V and 7 bases from J, the junction contained 13 bases not matched to a gene. The DNA of the CDR3 is TGTGCCAGCCGTAGACCGGGACAGGGGAGAGGGACCCAGTACTTC. Protein: CASRRPGQGRGTQYF.

In this sample, this clonotype turned up many times. This chain joins TRBV6-6 and TRBJ2-1; D not resolved. Trimming removed 0 bases at V and 4 bases at J, with 13 bases between. Germline V lookup: CDR1 MNHNY, CDR2 SVGAGI (reference sequence). CDR3 length equals 16 residues. The CDR3 loop reads CASSYSQVLVYNEQFF. CDR3 sequence (DNA): TGTGCCAGCAGTTACTCCCAAGTGTTGGTGTACAATGAGCAGTTCTTC.

This clonotype was picked up a small number of times. The chain uses TRBV30 and TRBJ1-2, with D possibly TRBD1 on 5 matching bases. V lost 0 bases and J lost 4, with 9 bases in between. In germline, CDR1 is GTSNPN, CDR2 SVGIG (reference sequence). The CDR3 runs 13 residues. The CDR3 sequence is CAWSVGEGYGYTF. The CDR3 DNA follows: TGTGCCTGGAGTGTGGGGGAGGGCTATGGCTACACCTTC.

The chain links TRBV20-1 to TRBJ2-5; D is uncertain. V shed 8 bases and J shed 2 bases, with 12 bases lying between them. Germline-derived CDR1 and CDR2 are DFQATT and SNEGSKA (reference sequence). The CDR3 contains 12 residues. The CDR3 bases are TGCAGTTACCAGACCAATCAAGAGACCCAGTACTTC. As protein: CSYQTNQETQYF.